The entry below describes one T cell receptor beta chain. The antigen is not known. The CDR3 spans 19 residues. Germline V gene data show CDR1 as MGHRA and CDR2 as YSYEKL. V shed 3 bases and J 0 bases; nucleotides not matched to a gene: 13. MiXCR, run by TCRdb on the 5' RACE reads, gives a single entry per CDR3 protein. The sample consists of about 560,000 distinct CDR3 sequences, less than 25% of them appearing once. The data stem from a study of T-cell memory formation after mild COVID-19. Study observations and caveats: CD4+ contracting clones lay mainly in CM and EM, CD8+ ones in EMRA. Confirmation was lacking for SARS-CoV-2 specificity of second-wave clones that peaked on day 37.

This TCR derives from an adult woman who had mild COVID-19 (a few samples of this study predate the infection). Cell type and time point are not known. The sample taken for sequencing was PBMCs or a T cell subset sorted from them (not recorded which). The chain uses TRBV4-1 and TRBJ1-5; 8 bases agree with TRBD1. Here the CDR3 reads CASSHPGTGWRNSNQPQHF. The CDR3 bases are TGCGCCAGCAGCCACCCCGGGACAGGTTGGAGGAATAGCAATCAGCCCCAGCATTTT.